These T cell receptor beta chains were read from a single sample in a study of post-analysis software for immune sequencing data. Each CDR3 protein gets one entry after TCRdb re-called the PCR reads with MiXCR. The sample has more than 500,000 distinct CDR3 sequences, 30% to 40% seen once. The sequenced material came from blood. These TCRs come from a girl aged 2-17 years with multiple sclerosis. Both conserved end residues are part of each CDR3. D genes are given only for firm matches. Only some rows state a clone size, as once, few, many or a class for expanded clones.

v_gene	j_gene	abundance	d_gene	CDR3aa	CDR3nt
TRBV7-9	TRBJ2-5	.	TRBD1	CASSDRTGGLETQYF	TGTGCCAGCAGCGACCGGACAGGGGGCTTAGAGACCCAGTACTTC
TRBV4-1	TRBJ2-4	.	.	CASSQAITGLEYIQYF	TGCGCCAGCAGCCAAGCGATCACAGGGCTGGAGTACATTCAGTACTTC
TRBV9	TRBJ2-5	.	.	CASGGPRQETQYF	TGTGCCAGCGGGGGTCCCCGGCAAGAGACCCAGTACTTC
TRBV10-3	TRBJ2-7	few	TRBD2	CAIRTSGVLGEQYF	TGTGCCATCCGGACTAGCGGGGTGCTGGGCGAGCAGTACTTC
TRBV20-1	TRBJ1-1	.	.	CSARQAVLEAFF	TGCAGTGCTAGGCAGGCGGTTCTAGAAGCTTTCTTT
TRBV7-2	TRBJ2-3	few	TRBD2	CASSHRLAGGSDTQYF	TGTGCCAGCAGCCACCGACTAGCGGGGGGGTCAGATACGCAGTATTTT
TRBV12-3/TRBV12-4	TRBJ2-5	few	.	CASSLETTDSQETQYF	TGTGCCAGCAGTTTAGAAACGACAGACTCCCAAGAGACCCAGTACTTC
TRBV5-1	TRBJ2-1	.	.	CASGPDKAADNEQFF	TGCGCCAGCGGGCCAGACAAGGCCGCCGACAATGAGCAGTTCTTC
TRBV6-2/TRBV6-3	TRBJ1-5	.	.	CASSYPERGSNQPQHF	TGTGCCAGCAGTTACCCAGAGCGGGGGAGCAATCAGCCCCAGCATTTT
TRBV6-5	TRBJ1-1	few	.	CASSYSSGDWITEAFF	TGTGCCAGCAGTTACTCGAGCGGGGACTGGATTACTGAAGCTTTCTTT
TRBV5-6	TRBJ1-2	once	TRBD1	CASSPMTGWIYGYTF	TGTGCCAGCAGCCCAATGACAGGGTGGATCTATGGCTACACCTTC
TRBV11-1	TRBJ2-7	few	.	CASSTGRGSEQYF	TGTGCCAGCAGCACCGGACGGGGGAGCGAGCAGTACTTC
TRBV19	TRBJ2-5	.	.	CASSNSLRTETQYF	TGTGCCAGTAGTAATTCCCTCAGGACGGAGACCCAGTACTTC
TRBV15	TRBJ2-3	.	.	CATSREGGIGTDMQYF	TGTGCCACCAGCAGAGAAGGGGGGATTGGCACAGATATGCAGTATTTT
TRBV29-1	TRBJ2-7	few	TRBD1	CSARSGTGGHEQYF	TGCAGCGCCCGATCCGGGACAGGGGGCCACGAGCAGTACTTC
TRBV27	TRBJ2-7	many	.	CASRLGASYEQYF	TGTGCCAGCCGTCTAGGGGCCTCCTACGAGCAGTACTTC
TRBV29-1	TRBJ1-2	.	.	CSVEWIRGYTF	TGCAGCGTTGAATGGATACGAGGCTACACCTTC
TRBV20-1	TRBJ2-1	many	TRBD2	CSARIPGTRIYNEQFF	TGCAGTGCTAGAATTCCCGGGACTAGGATTTACAATGAGCAGTTCTTC
TRBV5-4	TRBJ2-1	.	.	CASRGGLPSYNEQFF	TGTGCCAGCAGAGGGGGACTTCCCTCCTACAATGAGCAGTTCTTC
TRBV5-1	TRBJ2-3	.	TRBD1	CASSPARQGSTDTQYF	TGCGCCAGCAGCCCGGCCAGACAGGGGAGCACAGATACGCAGTATTTT
TRBV7-3	TRBJ1-1	.	.	CASSLWRYTEAFF	TGTGCCAGCAGCCTCTGGAGGTACACTGAAGCTTTCTTT
TRBV12-3/TRBV12-4	TRBJ2-1	.	TRBD2	CASSSGTSSYNEQFF	TGTGCCAGCAGTTCCGGGACTAGCTCCTACAATGAGCAGTTCTTC
TRBV11-2	TRBJ2-3	.	.	CASSLVRTIGTQYF	TGTGCCAGCAGCTTGGTCAGGACTATCGGTACGCAGTATTTT
TRBV7-8	TRBJ2-7	.	TRBD1	CASSRRPQGHEQYF	TGTGCCAGCAGCAGACGTCCACAGGGGCACGAGCAGTACTTC
TRBV4-1	TRBJ1-1	.	TRBD1	CASLDRTGTEAFF	TGCGCCAGCCTGGACAGGACGGGCACTGAAGCTTTCTTT
TRBV28	TRBJ1-4	.	TRBD1	CASSSDQGATNEKLFF	TGTGCCAGCAGTTCCGATCAGGGGGCAACTAATGAAAAACTGTTTTTT
TRBV5-1	TRBJ1-2	.	.	CASSLGPGRGWGGYTF	TGCGCCAGCAGCTTGGGGCCTGGTCGCGGATGGGGTGGCTACACCTTC
TRBV12-3/TRBV12-4	TRBJ2-1	.	.	CASSLAGLSYNEQFF	TGTGCCAGCAGTTTAGCTGGACTCTCCTACAATGAGCAGTTCTTC
TRBV7-4	TRBJ2-7	few	TRBD1	CASSTRYRGRTNYEQYF	TGTGCCAGCAGCACCCGCTACAGGGGGCGGACGAACTACGAGCAGTACTTC
TRBV5-1	TRBJ1-5	few	.	CASSARSGDNQPQHF	TGCGCCAGCAGCGCCCGTTCGGGCGACAATCAGCCCCAGCATTTT
TRBV5-1	TRBJ2-1	many	.	CASSLAGGLSYNEQFF	TGCGCCAGCAGCTTGGCCGGGGGCCTGTCCTACAATGAGCAGTTCTTC
TRBV5-1	TRBJ2-6	many	.	CASSPGVSGANVLTF	TGCGCCAGCAGCCCCGGAGTTTCTGGGGCCAACGTCCTGACTTTC
TRBV5-1	TRBJ1-1	.	.	CASSPEGSTMNTEAFF	TGCGCCAGCAGCCCCGAGGGCAGTACGATGAACACTGAAGCTTTCTTT
TRBV5-1	TRBJ1-2	few	.	CASSLARAEDYGYTF	TGCGCCAGCAGCTTGGCTCGGGCAGAAGACTATGGCTACACCTTC
TRBV11-2	TRBJ2-2	.	.	CASSYASSGLGTGELFF	TGTGCCAGCAGCTACGCCTCTTCGGGCCTAGGCACCGGGGAGCTGTTTTTT
TRBV28	TRBJ1-1	.	.	CASSPTRWNTEAFF	TGTGCCAGCAGTCCTACGCGGTGGAACACTGAAGCTTTCTTT
TRBV6-1	TRBJ1-2	.	.	CASSHVRAMPGYGYTF	TGTGCCAGCAGTCACGTCCGGGCCATGCCCGGCTATGGCTACACCTTC
TRBV27	TRBJ1-1	.	TRBD1	CASSPPGGTESFF	TGTGCCAGCAGCCCCCCAGGGGGCACTGAATCTTTCTTT
TRBV10-3	TRBJ2-5	.	.	CAISEGRGLLETQYF	TGTGCCATCAGTGAGGGACGGGGGTTGTTGGAGACCCAGTACTTC
TRBV5-1	TRBJ2-3	.	TRBD2	CASSPERGGSMDTQYF	TGCGCCAGCAGCCCCGAGCGGGGGGGGAGTATGGATACGCAGTATTTT
TRBV20-1	TRBJ2-3	.	.	CSARDLLLATISDTQYF	TGCAGTGCTAGAGATCTATTACTAGCTACCATTTCGGATACGCAGTATTTT